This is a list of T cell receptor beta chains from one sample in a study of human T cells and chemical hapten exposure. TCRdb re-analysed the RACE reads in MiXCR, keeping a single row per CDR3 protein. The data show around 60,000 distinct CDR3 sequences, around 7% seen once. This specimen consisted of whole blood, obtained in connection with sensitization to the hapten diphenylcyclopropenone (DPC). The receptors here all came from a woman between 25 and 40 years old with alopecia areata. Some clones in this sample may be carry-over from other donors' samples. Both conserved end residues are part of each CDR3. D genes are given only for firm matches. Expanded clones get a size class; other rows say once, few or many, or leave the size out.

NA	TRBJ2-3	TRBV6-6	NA	TGTGCCAGCAGTTACTCAAGGAGGCAAACAGATACGCAGTATTTT	CASSYSRRQTDTQYF
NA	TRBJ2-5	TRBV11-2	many	TGTGCCAGCAGCTCTCTTCCAGAGACCCAGTACTTC	CASSSLPETQYF
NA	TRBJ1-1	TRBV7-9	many	TGTGCCAGCAGACTAACTCAGCCCACTGAAGCTTTCTTT	CASRLTQPTEAFF
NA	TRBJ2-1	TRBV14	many	TGTGCCAGCAGCGGGACGGAGGGGGTCCCGTTCTTC	CASSGTEGVPFF
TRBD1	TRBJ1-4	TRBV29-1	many	TGCAGCGCCGGACAGGGAGGCGAAAAACTGTTTTTT	CSAGQGGEKLFF
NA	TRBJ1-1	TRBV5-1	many	TGCGCCAGCAGCCGAGCGAATTGGGACATATTGGGCACTGAAGCTTTCTTT	CASSRANWDILGTEAFF
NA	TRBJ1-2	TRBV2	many	TGTGCCAGCAGTCCCAGGGTGGGCTATGGCTACACCTTC	CASSPRVGYGYTF
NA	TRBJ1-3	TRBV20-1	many	TGCAGTGCTAGCGCGCAGGGGAGAAACACCATATATTTT	CSASAQGRNTIYF
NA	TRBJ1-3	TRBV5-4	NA	TGTGCCAGCAGCTTGGCTGGGCCTGGAGGAGACACCATATATTTT	CASSLAGPGGDTIYF
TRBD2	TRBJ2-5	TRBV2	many	TGTGCCAGCAGGGAGCGCGGGGGGCCGGAGACCCAGTACTTC	CASRERGGPETQYF
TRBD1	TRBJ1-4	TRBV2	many	TGTGCCAGCAGAGCATCCCAGGGGGATGAAGGGAATGAAAAACTGTTTTTT	CASRASQGDEGNEKLFF
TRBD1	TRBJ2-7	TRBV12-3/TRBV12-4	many	TGTGCCAGCAGTTTAGTGGGACAGGGTCGGTACGAGCAGTACTTC	CASSLVGQGRYEQYF
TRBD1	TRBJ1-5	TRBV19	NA	TGTGCCAGTAGTAACGGACAGGCAAATCAGCCCCAGCATTTT	CASSNGQANQPQHF
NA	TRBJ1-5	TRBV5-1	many	TGCGCCAGCAGCTTGGTCGGAGGGGATCAGCCCCAGCATTTT	CASSLVGGDQPQHF
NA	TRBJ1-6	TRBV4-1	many	TGCGCCAGCAGCCCCACCTGGGGTAACCGTTTGGCCCTCCACTTT	CASSPTWGNRLALHF
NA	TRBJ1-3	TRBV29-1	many	TGCAGCGCTGCGGGCCAGGGCGGTGGAAACACCATATATTTT	CSAAGQGGGNTIYF
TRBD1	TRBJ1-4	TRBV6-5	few	TGTGCCAGCAGCCCAACGACAGGGGCTGGCGAAAAACTGTTTTTT	CASSPTTGAGEKLFF
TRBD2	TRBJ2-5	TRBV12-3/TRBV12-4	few	TGTGCCAGCAGTTTAGGAGGGGCTAGCGGGGGGACAGAGACCCAGTACTTC	CASSLGGASGGTETQYF
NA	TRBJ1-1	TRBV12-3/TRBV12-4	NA	TGTGCCAGCAGTCCCCAACAGGGATCAGGGGCTGAAGCTTTCTTT	CASSPQQGSGAEAFF
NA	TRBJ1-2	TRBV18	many	TGTGCCAGCTCACTTACCGGGACAAACTATGGCTACACCTTC	CASSLTGTNYGYTF
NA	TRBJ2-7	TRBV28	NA	TGTGCCAGCAGTCGACTATACGAGCAGTACTTC	CASSRLYEQYF
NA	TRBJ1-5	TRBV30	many	TGTGCCTGGAGTACAGGGAATAGCAATCAGCCCCAGCATTTT	CAWSTGNSNQPQHF
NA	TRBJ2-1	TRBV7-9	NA	TGTGCCAGCAGCTTAGCAGGACAATACAATGAGCAGTTCTTC	CASSLAGQYNEQFF
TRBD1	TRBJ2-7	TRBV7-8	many	TGTGCCAGCAGCGCGCGACAGGGCGGCTACGAGCAGTACTTC	CASSARQGGYEQYF
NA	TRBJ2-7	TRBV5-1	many	TGCGCCAGCAGCCTAGGGACACTTTACGAGCAGTACTTC	CASSLGTLYEQYF
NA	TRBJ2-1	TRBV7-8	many	TGTGCCAGCAGCTTAGAAGGGGTCCATGAGCAGTTCTTC	CASSLEGVHEQFF
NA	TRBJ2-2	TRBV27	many	TGTGCCAGCAAAAGTCGAGGCGGAATACCCGGGGAGCTGTTTTTT	CASKSRGGIPGELFF
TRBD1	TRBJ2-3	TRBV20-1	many	TGCAGTGCTAGAGGAGGACAGGGGTTTGATACGCAGTATTTT	CSARGGQGFDTQYF
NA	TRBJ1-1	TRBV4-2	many	TGTGCCAGCAGCCAAGGAGGGGACCGCAAGAACACTGAAGCTTTCTTT	CASSQGGDRKNTEAFF
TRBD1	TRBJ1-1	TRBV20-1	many	TGCAGTGCTGTACAGGGGTTCAACACTGAAGCTTTCTTT	CSAVQGFNTEAFF
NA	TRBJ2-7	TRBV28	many	TGTGCCAGCAGTTTTGTCTGGCAGGGTCTAGAAAGCTCCTACGAGCAGTACTTC	CASSFVWQGLESSYEQYF
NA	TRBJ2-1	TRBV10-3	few	TGTGCCATCAGTGAGGGCCGGGGCAGCTCCTACAATGAGCAGTTCTTC	CAISEGRGSSYNEQFF
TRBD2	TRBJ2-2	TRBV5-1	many	TGCGCCAGCAGCTACTCCTCGGGCGGGGGGGACACCGGGGAGCTGTTTTTT	CASSYSSGGGDTGELFF
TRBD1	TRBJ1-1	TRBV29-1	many	TGCAGCGTTGCTCTCACAGGGGGCCGCACTGAAGCTTTCTTT	CSVALTGGRTEAFF
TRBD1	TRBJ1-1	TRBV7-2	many	TGTGCCAGCAGCTCACAGGGGTGGACTGAAGCTTTCTTT	CASSSQGWTEAFF
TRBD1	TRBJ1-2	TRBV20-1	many	TGCAGTGCTACTGTTGGGACAGGGTACACCTTC	CSATVGTGYTF
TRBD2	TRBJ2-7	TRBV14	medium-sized	TGTGCCAGCAGCCAAGATTCGGCAGCGGGATCCTACGAGCAGTACTTC	CASSQDSAAGSYEQYF
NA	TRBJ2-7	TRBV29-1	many	TGCAGCGTTGATGTTAACTACGAGCAGTACTTC	CSVDVNYEQYF
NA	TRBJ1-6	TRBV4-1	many	TGCGCCAGCAGCCAAGATGCGCCGTCAACAGGGACCTATAATTCACCCCTCCACTTT	CASSQDAPSTGTYNSPLHF
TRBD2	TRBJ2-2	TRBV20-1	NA	TGCAGTGCTTCTCACCACACGGGACTACGGAACACCGGGGAGCTGTTTTTT	CSASHHTGLRNTGELFF
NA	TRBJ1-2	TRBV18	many	TGTGCCAGCTCACCCCCCGGGGGGCAGGCCTATGGCTACACCTTC	CASSPPGGQAYGYTF
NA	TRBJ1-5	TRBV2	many	TGTGCCGGAGGAGGCAGGGCTAATCAGCCCCAGCATTTT	CAGGGRANQPQHF
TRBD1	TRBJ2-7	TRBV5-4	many	TGTGCCGGAGGAAGGACAGGATCCTACGAGCAGTACTTC	CAGGRTGSYEQYF
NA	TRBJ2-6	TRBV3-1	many	TGTGCCAGCAGCCAAGACTGGGACTCTGGGGCCAACGTCCTGACTTTC	CASSQDWDSGANVLTF
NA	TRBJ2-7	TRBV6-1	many	TGTGCCAGCAGTGACGAACCTTTGGGCGATTTATACGAGCAGTACTTC	CASSDEPLGDLYEQYF
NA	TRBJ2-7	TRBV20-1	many	TGCAGTGCTAGACAATCGGGGGGCGCTCAGTACGAGCAGTACTTC	CSARQSGGAQYEQYF
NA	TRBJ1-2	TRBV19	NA	TGTGCCACCGGGACAAGCGCTAACTATGGCTACACCTTC	CATGTSANYGYTF
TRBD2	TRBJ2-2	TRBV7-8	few	TGTGCCAGCAGCCGGACTAGCGGGGGTAAACGGACCGGGGAGCTGTTTTTT	CASSRTSGGKRTGELFF
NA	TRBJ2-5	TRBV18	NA	TGTGCCAGCTCGCGGACATCCCAAGAGACCCAGTACTTC	CASSRTSQETQYF
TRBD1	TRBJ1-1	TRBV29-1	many	TGCAGCGTCTCGGGACAGGGGGCGAACACTGAAGCTTTCTTT	CSVSGQGANTEAFF
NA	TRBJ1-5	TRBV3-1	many	TGTGCCAGCAGCCAAGTGCCTGGGCTCAATCAGCCCCAGCATTTT	CASSQVPGLNQPQHF
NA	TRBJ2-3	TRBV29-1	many	TGCAGCGTCGGCGGTCCTTACAGCCGCACAGATACGCAGTATTTT	CSVGGPYSRTDTQYF
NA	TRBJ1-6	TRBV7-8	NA	TGTGCCAGCAGTTCCACAGGGTATAATTCACCCCTCCACTTT	CASSSTGYNSPLHF
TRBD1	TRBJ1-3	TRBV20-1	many	TGCAGTGCCAACGACAGGGACACTGGAAACACCATATATTTT	CSANDRDTGNTIYF